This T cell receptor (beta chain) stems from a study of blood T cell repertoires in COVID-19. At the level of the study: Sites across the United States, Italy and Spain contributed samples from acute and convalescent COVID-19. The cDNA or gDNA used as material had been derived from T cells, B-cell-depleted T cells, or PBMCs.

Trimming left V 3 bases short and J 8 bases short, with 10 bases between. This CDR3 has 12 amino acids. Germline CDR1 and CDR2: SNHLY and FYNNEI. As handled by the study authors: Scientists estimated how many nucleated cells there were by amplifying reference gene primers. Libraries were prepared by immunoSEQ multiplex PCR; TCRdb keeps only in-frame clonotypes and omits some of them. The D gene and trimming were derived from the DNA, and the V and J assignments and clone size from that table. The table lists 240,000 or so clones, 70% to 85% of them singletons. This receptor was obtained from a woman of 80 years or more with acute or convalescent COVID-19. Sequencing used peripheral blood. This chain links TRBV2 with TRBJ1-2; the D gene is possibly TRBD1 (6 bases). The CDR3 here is CASSERGGGYTF. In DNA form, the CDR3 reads TGTGCCAGCAGTGAGAGGGGGGGAGGCTACACCTTC.